The sequence of this T cell receptor beta chain was determined in a study of T cells after yellow fever vaccination. This clonotype was seen a few times. Trimming took off 6 bases at V and 1 base at J, with 19 bases between the two ends. Per the germline V gene, CDR1 is SQVTM and CDR2 is ANQGSEA. The CDR3 loop spans 16 amino acids. Template switching with 5'RACE generated the TCR cDNA and added a universal primer site and UMIs. TCRdb processed the 5' RACE reads anew with MiXCR; each CDR3 protein has one entry. This repertoire shows around 310,000 distinct CDR3 sequences, 8.7% found once; its top ten account for about 20%.

This chain joins TRBV29-1 and TRBJ2-1; D not certain. The receptor comes from a man aged 18 to 30 who received the YFV17D yellow fever vaccine. Sequenced material: PBMCs, taken on the day of the first yellow fever vaccination. CDR3 region: CSVDGAGSGSYNEQFF. The CDR3 DNA is TGCAGCGTAGACGGCGCAGGTAGTGGGTCCTACAATGAGCAGTTCTTC.